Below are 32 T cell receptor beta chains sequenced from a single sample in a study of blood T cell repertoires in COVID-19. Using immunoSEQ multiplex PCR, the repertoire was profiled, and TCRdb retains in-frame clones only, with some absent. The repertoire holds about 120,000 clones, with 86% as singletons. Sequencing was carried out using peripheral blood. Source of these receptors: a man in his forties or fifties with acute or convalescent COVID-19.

In nucleotides, the CDR3 is TGTGCCAGTAGTAGGGGACAGGGGGCGTACGAGCAGTACTTC. Protein sequence: CASSRGQGAYEQYF. The chain joins TRBV19 to TRBJ2-7, with 12 nucleotides matching TRBD1. This CDR3 comprises 14 residues. The germline V gene encodes CDR1 LNHDA and CDR2 SQIVND (reference sequence). Trimming removed 4 bases from V and 4 bases from J; junction bases left unmatched: 2. The full variable domain, with the rest looked up from reference TRBV19 and TRBJ2-7, is DGGITQSPKYLFRKEGQNVTLSCEQNLNHDAMYWYRQDPGQGLRLIYYSQIVNDFQKGDIAEGYSVSREKKESFPLTVTSAQKNPTAFYLCASSRGQGAYEQYFGPGTRLTVT.

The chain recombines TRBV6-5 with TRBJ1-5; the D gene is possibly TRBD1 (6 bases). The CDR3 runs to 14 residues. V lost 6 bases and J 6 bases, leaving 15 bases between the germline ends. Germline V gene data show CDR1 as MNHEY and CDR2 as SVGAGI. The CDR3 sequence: CASRSGGGGQPQHF. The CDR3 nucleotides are TGTGCCAGCAGGAGCGGGGGGGGCGGTCAGCCCCAGCATTTT.

Here the CDR3 DNA reads TGTGCCAGCAGCCTAACAACCGGGACAGGGAATTCACCCCTCCACTTT. It codes for CASSLTTGTGNSPLHF. This sequence joins TRBV5-5 and TRBJ1-6; TRBD1 matches at 9 bases. Trimming cost V 4 bases and J 7 bases; bases outside gene matches: 9. Germline values: CDR1 SGHKS, CDR2 YYEKEE (reference sequence). The CDR3 contains 16 residues.

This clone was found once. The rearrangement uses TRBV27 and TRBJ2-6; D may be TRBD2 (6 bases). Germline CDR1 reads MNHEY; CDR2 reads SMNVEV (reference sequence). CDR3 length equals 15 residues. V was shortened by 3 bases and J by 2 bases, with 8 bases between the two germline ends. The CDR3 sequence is CASSFGEAGANVLTF. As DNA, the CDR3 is TGTGCCAGCAGTTTTGGGGAGGCTGGGGCCAACGTCCTGACTTTC.

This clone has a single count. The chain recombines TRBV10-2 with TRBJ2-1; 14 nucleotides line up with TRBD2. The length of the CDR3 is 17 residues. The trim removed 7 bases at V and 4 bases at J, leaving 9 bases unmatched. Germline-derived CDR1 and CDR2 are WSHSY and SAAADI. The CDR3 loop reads CASNTRGTSGRYNEQFF. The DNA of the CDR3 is TGCGCCAGCAATACAAGAGGGACTAGCGGGAGATACAATGAGCAGTTCTTC.

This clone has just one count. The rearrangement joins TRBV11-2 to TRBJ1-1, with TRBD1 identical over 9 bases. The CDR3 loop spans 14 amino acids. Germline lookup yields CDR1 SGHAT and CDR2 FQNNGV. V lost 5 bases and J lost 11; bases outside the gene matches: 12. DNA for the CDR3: TGTGCCAGCAGCCAAGGACAGGGGCCCCGTGGCGCTTTCTTT. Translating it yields CASSQGQGPRGAFF. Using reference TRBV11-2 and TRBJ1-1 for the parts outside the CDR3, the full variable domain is EAGVAQSPRYKIIEKRQSVAFWCNPISGHATLYWYQQILGQGPKLLIQFQNNGVVDDSQLPKDRFSAERLKGVDSTLKIQPAKLEDSAVYLCASSQGQGPRGAFFGQGTRLTVV.

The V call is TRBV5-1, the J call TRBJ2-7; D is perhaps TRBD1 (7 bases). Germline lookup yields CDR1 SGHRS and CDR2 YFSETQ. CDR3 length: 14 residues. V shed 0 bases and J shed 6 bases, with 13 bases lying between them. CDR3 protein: CASSLGQGGSEQYF. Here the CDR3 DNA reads TGCGCCAGCAGCTTGGGACAGGGAGGTTCCGAGCAGTACTTC.

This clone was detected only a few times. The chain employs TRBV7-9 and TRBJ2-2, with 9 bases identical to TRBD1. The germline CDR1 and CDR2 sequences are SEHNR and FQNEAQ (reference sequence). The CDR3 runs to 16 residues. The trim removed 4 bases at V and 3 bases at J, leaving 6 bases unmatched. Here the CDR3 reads CASSSRTGEYTGELFF. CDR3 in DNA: TGTGCCAGCAGCTCGAGGACAGGGGAGTACACCGGGGAGCTGTTTTTT.

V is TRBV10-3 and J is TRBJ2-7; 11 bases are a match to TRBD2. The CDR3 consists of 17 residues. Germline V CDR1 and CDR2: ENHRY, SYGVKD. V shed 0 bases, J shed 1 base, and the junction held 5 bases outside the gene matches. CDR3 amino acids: CAISESNSGRGSYEQYF. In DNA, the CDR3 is TGTGCCATCAGTGAGTCGAATAGCGGGAGGGGGTCCTACGAGCAGTACTTC.

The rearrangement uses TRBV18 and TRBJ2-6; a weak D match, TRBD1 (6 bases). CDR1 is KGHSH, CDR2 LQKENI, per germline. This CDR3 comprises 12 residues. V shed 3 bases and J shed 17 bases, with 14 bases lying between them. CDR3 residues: CASSPAKDSLTF. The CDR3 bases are TGTGCCAGCTCACCCGCTAAGGACAGTTTGACTTTC.

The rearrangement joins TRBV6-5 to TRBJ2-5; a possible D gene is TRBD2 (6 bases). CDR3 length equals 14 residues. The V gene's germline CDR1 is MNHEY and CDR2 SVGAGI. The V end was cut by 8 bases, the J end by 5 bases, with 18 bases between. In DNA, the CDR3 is TGTGCCAGCGTGATGGGGGGAGTAGGGGAGACCCAGTACTTC. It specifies CASVMGGVGETQYF.

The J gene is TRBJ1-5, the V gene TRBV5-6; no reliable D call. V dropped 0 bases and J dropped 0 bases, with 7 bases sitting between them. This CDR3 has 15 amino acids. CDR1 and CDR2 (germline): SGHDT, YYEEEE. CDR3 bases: TGTGCCAGCAGCTTGGGGAGTTTTAGCAATCAGCCCCAGCATTTT. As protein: CASSLGSFSNQPQHF.

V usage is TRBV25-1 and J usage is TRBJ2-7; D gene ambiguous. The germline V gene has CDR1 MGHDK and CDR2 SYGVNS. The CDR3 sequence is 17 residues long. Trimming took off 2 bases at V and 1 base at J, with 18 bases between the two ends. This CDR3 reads CASSEMSGFALSYEQYF. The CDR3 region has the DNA TGTGCCAGCAGTGAAATGAGTGGTTTCGCGCTTTCCTACGAGCAGTACTTC.

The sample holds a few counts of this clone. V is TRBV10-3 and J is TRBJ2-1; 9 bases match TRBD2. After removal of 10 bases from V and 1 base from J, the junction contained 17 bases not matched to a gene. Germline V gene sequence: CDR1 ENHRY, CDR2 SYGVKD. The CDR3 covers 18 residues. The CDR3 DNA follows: TGTGCCACAAGGGGCGGGAGGGCCGAAACACCGTCCTACAATGAGCAGTTCTTC. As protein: CATRGGRAETPSYNEQFF.

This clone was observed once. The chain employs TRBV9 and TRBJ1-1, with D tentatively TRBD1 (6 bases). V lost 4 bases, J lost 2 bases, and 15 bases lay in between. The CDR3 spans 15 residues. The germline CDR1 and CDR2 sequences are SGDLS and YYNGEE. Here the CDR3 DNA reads TGTGCCAGCAGCCCCAGACAGGCGCCCAACACTGAAGCTTTCTTT. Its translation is CASSPRQAPNTEAFF. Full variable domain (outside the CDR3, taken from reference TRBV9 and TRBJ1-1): DSGVTQTPKHLITATGQRVTLRCSPRSGDLSVYWYQQSLDQGLQFLIQYYNGEERAKGNILERFSAQQFPDLHSELNLSSLELGDSALYFCASSPRQAPNTEAFFGQGTRLTVV.

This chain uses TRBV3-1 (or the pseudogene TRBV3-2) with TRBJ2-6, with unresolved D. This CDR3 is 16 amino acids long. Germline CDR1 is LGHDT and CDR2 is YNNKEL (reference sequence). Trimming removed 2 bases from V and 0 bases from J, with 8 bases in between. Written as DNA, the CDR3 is TGTGCCAGCAGCCAATTAGTCCTCTCTGGGGCCAACGTCCTGACTTTC. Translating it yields CASSQLVLSGANVLTF.

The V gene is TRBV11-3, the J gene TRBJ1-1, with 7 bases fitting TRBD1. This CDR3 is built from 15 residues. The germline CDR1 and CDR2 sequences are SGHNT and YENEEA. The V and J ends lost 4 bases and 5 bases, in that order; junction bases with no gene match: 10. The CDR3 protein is CASSSTSTGRTEAFF. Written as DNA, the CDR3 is TGTGCCAGCAGCTCGACGTCGACAGGGAGAACTGAAGCTTTCTTT. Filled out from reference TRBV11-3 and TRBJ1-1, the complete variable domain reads EAGVVQSPRYKIIEKKQPVAFWCNPISGHNTLYWYLQNLGQGPELLIRYENEEAVDDSQLPKDRFSAERLKGVDSTLKIQPAELGDSAVYLCASSSTSTGRTEAFFGQGTRLTVV.

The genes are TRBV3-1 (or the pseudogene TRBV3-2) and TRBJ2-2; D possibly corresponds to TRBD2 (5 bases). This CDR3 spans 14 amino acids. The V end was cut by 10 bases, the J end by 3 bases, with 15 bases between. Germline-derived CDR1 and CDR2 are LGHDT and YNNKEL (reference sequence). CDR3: CATTPRADTGELFF. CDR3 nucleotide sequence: TGTGCCACCACCCCCAGAGCGGACACCGGGGAGCTGTTTTTT.

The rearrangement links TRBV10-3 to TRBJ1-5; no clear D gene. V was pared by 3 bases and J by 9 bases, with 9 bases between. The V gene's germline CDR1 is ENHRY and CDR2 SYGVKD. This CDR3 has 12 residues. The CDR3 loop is CAISDTPGPQHF. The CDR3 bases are TGTGCCATCAGTGATACCCCGGGGCCCCAGCATTTT.

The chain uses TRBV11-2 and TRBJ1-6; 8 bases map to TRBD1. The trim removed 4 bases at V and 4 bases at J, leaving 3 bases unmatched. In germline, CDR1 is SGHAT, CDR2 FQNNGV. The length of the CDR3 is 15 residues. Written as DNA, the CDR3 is TGTGCCAGCAGCTGGGGACAGGTGTATAATTCACCCCTCCACTTT. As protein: CASSWGQVYNSPLHF.

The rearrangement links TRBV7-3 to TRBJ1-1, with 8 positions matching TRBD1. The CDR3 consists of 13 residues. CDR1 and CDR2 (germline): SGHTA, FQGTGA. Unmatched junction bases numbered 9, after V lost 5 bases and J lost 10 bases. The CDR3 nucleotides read TGTGCCAGCAGCGCAGGACAGGGCGTTAGAGCTTTCTTT. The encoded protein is CASSAGQGVRAFF.

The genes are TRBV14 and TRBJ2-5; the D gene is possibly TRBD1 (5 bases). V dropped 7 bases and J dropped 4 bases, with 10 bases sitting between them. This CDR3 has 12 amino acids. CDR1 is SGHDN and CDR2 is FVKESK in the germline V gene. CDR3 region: CASTTGRETQYF. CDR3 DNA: TGTGCCAGCACCACAGGTAGAGAGACCCAGTACTTC.

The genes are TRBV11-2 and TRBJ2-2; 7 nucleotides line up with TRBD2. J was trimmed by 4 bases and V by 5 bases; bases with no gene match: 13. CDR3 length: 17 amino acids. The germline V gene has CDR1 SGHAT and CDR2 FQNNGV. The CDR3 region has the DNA TGTGCCAGCAGCGCCCTGGGGAAGCGGGGAATCACCGGGGAGCTGTTTTTT. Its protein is CASSALGKRGITGELFF. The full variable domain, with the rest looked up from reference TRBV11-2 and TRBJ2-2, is EAGVAQSPRYKIIEKRQSVAFWCNPISGHATLYWYQQILGQGPKLLIQFQNNGVVDDSQLPKDRFSAERLKGVDSTLKIQPAKLEDSAVYLCASSALGKRGITGELFFGEGSRLTVL.

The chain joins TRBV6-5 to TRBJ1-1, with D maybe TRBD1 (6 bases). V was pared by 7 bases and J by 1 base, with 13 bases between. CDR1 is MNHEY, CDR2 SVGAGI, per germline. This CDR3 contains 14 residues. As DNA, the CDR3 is TGTGCCAGCACCCCCGGGGGGCCGAACACTGAAGCTTTCTTT. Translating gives CASTPGGPNTEAFF.

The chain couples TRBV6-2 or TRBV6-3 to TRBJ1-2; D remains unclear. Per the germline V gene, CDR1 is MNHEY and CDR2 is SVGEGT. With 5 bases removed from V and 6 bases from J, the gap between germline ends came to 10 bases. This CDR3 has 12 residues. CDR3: CASSPSIDGYTF. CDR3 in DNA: TGTGCCAGCAGTCCGTCTATAGATGGCTACACCTTC.

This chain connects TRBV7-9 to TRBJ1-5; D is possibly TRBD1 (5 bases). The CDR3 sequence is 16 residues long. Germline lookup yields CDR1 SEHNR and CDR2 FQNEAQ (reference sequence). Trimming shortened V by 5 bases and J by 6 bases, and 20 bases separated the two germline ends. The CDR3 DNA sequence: TGTGCCAGCAGCCAAGGGAGCCCCGGGGGGGGTCAGCCCCAGCATTTT. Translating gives CASSQGSPGGGQPQHF. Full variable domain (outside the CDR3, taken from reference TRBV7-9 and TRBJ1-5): DTGVSQNPRHKITKRGQNVTFRCDPISEHNRLYWYRQTLGQGPEFLTYFQNEAQLEKSRLLSDRFSAERPKGSFSTLEIQRTEQGDSAMYLCASSQGSPGGGQPQHFGDGTRLSIL.

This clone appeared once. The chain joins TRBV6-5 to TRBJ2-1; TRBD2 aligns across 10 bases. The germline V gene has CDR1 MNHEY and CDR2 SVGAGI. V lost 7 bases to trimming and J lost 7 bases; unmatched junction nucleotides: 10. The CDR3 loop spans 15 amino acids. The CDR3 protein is CASTSGGLARNEQFF. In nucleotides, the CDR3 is TGTGCCAGCACCTCAGGGGGACTAGCGCGGAATGAGCAGTTCTTC.

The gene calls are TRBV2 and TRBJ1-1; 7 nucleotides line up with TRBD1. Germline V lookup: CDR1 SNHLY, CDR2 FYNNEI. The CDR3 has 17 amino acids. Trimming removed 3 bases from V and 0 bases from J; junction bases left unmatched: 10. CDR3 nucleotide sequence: TGTGCCAGCAGTGAGAACATAGCCGGGACAGTGAACACTGAAGCTTTCTTT. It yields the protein CASSENIAGTVNTEAFF.

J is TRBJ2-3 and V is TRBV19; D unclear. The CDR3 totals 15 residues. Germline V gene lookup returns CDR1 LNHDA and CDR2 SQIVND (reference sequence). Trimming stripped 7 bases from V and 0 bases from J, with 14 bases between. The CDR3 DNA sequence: TGTGCCAGTAATTTCCGAGGTTTTAGCACAGATACGCAGTATTTT. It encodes CASNFRGFSTDTQYF.

The CDR3 loop is CASSYRTAIYGYTF. The CDR3 nucleotides are TGTGCCAGCAGTTACAGGACAGCCATCTATGGCTACACCTTC. The chain employs TRBV6-5 and TRBJ1-2; possibly TRBD1 for D (6 bases). Between the trimmed V and J ends, which lost 2 bases and 4 bases, there was a span of 11 bases. CDR3 length equals 14 residues. CDR1 and CDR2 (germline): MNHEY, SVGAGI.

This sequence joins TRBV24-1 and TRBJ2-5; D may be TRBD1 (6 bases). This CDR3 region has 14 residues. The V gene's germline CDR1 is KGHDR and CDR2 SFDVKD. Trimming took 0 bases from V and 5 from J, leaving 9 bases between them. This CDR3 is CATSDLTGSETQYF. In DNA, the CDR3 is TGTGCCACCAGTGATTTGACAGGGAGCGAGACCCAGTACTTC.

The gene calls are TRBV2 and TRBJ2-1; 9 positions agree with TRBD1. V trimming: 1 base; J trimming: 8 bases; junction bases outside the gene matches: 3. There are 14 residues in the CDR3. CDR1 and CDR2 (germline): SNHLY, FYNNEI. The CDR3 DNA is TGTGCCAGCAGTGAAGGGACAGGGGCCTATGAGCAGTTCTTC. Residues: CASSEGTGAYEQFF.